This TCR beta chain stems from a study of patients and donors after allogeneic stem cell transplantation. From the RT-PCR reads, TCRdb called clonotypes with MiXCR, one entry per CDR3 protein. This table has 410,000 or so distinct CDR3 sequences, 16% appearing once. This clonotype originated in a human donor who was either an allogeneic HSCT recipient or a stem cell or donor lymphocyte infusion donor (not recorded which). It is not recorded whose cells these are; they may come from a transplant donor. What was sequenced was blood, either unsorted or a sorted T cell fraction (not recorded which).

CDR3 coding DNA: TGTGCCAGCAGTTTAGAGGCACGAGGGAACACTGAAGCTTTCTTT. Its protein is CASSLEARGNTEAFF. The chain joins TRBV12-3 or TRBV12-4 to TRBJ1-1, with unresolved D. The CDR3 consists of 15 residues. V was cut by 1 base and J by 1 base, with 10 bases left in between.